The 30 T cell receptor beta chains listed next were all sequenced from one sample in a study of blood T cell repertoires in COVID-19 (dated by TCRdb to 2019 to 2021). The method behind the library was the immunoSEQ multiplex PCR assay. In its TCRdb copy, this immuneACCESS table keeps in-frame sequences only and misses some clones. Where compared with another copy, unresolved V genes explain less than half of these, and the others have no known cause. This sample has 130,000 to 150,000 clones in its table, and about four fifths of those were observed once. More than 2.5% of the sample belongs to the ten largest clones. The sequenced sample was peripheral blood. The origin of the receptors is a woman aged 80 or over with acute or convalescent COVID-19.

This chain connects TRBV19 to TRBJ2-5; D gene ambiguous. CDR1 and CDR2 (germline): LNHDA, SQIVND (reference sequence). The CDR3 runs 13 residues. Trimming stripped 5 bases from V and 2 bases from J, with 9 bases between. CDR3 sequence: CASSYTEQETQYF. The DNA for the CDR3 is TGTGCCAGTAGTTACACAGAGCAAGAGACCCAGTACTTC.

The rearrangement uses TRBV7-2 and TRBJ1-2, with 7 bases fitting TRBD1. J lost 6 bases, V lost 6 bases, and 7 bases had no gene match. The germline CDR1 and CDR2 sequences are SGHTA and FQGNSA. This CDR3 has 13 residues. This CDR3 reads CASSPDRVNGYTF. CDR3 bases: TGTGCCAGCAGTCCCGACAGGGTGAATGGCTACACCTTC.

V and J are TRBV5-4 and TRBJ1-2, with TRBD1 identical over 12 bases. The CDR3 has 14 residues. Trimming at V came to 4 bases and at J to 5 bases, leaving 3 bases not matched to a gene. In germline, CDR1 is SGHNT, CDR2 YYREEE (reference sequence). The CDR3: CASSRDRGPYGYTF. CDR3 nucleotide sequence: TGTGCCAGCAGCCGGGACAGGGGGCCTTATGGCTACACCTTC.

This clone was observed once. The chain links TRBV5-6 to TRBJ1-3; 8 nucleotides agree with TRBD1. V shed 4 bases and J 0 bases; nucleotides not matched to a gene: 12. The CDR3 is 18 amino acids. The germline gives CDR1 SGHDT, CDR2 YYEEEE. CDR3 bases: TGTGCCAGCAGCCGATGGGACAGGTTACCGTCCTCTGGAAACACCATATATTTT. This codes for CASSRWDRLPSSGNTIYF.

Of note for this clone: Germline and junction disagree at one end, which may indicate a read error. The chain uses TRBV11-2 and TRBJ1-4; 7 positions match TRBD1. Germline CDR1 is SGHAT and CDR2 is FQNNGV. The CDR3 has 13 residues. CDR3 sequence (DNA): TGTGCCAGCAGCCTAGACAGGGATGAAAAACTGTTTTTT. Amino acids: CASSLDRDEKLFF.

J is TRBJ2-5 and V is TRBV7-9; 8 bases agree with TRBD2. The CDR3 has 14 amino acids. Germline CDR1 SEHNR, CDR2 FQNEAQ (reference sequence). V lost 5 bases and J lost 1; bases outside the gene matches: 3. CDR3 nucleotides: TGTGCCAGCAGCCCCGGGACTAGCCAAGAGACCCAGTACTTC. Translated: CASSPGTSQETQYF.

This chain's CDR3 is CATSRARGLSTDTQYF. Written as DNA, the CDR3 is TGTGCCACCAGCAGAGCCAGGGGGTTAAGCACAGATACGCAGTATTTT. The chain recombines TRBV15 with TRBJ2-3, with 7 bases matching TRBD1. Trimming cost V 1 base and J 0 bases; bases outside gene matches: 4. Per germline, CDR1 LNHNV and CDR2 YYDKDF (reference sequence). The CDR3 runs to 16 residues.

V usage is TRBV18 and J usage is TRBJ1-4; no reliable D call. The germline V and J ends were trimmed by 6 bases and 4 bases, with 9 bases remaining between them. The CDR3 runs 13 residues. Per germline, CDR1 KGHSH and CDR2 LQKENI. This chain's CDR3 is CASSRAHNEKLFF. The DNA for the CDR3 is TGTGCCAGCTCGAGGGCCCATAATGAAAAACTGTTTTTT.

The chain employs TRBV7-2 and TRBJ2-7; D is uncertain. Germline CDR1 is SGHTA and CDR2 is FQGNSA. The germline V and J ends were trimmed by 5 bases and 5 bases, with 10 bases remaining between them. The CDR3 loop spans 12 amino acids. CDR3: CASSPQVHEQYF. The DNA of the CDR3 is TGTGCCAGCAGCCCTCAGGTCCACGAGCAGTACTTC. Filled out from reference TRBV7-2 and TRBJ2-7, the complete variable domain reads GAGVSQSPSNKVTEKGKDVELRCDPISGHTALYWYRQSLGQGLEFLIYFQGNSAPDKSGLPSDRFSAERTGGSVSTLTIQRTQQEDSAVYLCASSPQVHEQYFGPGTRLTVT.

This chain uses TRBV19 with TRBJ1-5; TRBD1 might be the D (5 bases). This CDR3 spans 14 amino acids. The V end was cut by 0 bases, the J end by 2 bases, with 5 bases between. Germline V gives CDR1 LNHDA, CDR2 SQIVND (reference sequence). CDR3 nucleotide sequence: TGTGCCAGTAGTATAGAAGGGGGCAATCAGCCCCAGCATTTT. It encodes CASSIEGGNQPQHF.

This chain connects TRBV29-1 to TRBJ2-3; 8 bases align to TRBD1. The V and J ends lost 3 bases and 2 bases, in that order; junction bases with no gene match: 10. Germline CDR1 reads SQVTM; CDR2 reads ANQGSEA. There are 16 residues in the CDR3. The chain's CDR3 is CSVDSGQGLDTDTQYF. In nucleotides, the CDR3 is TGCAGCGTTGACTCTGGACAGGGCTTAGACACAGATACGCAGTATTTT.

V usage is TRBV4-1 and J usage is TRBJ1-3; D is uncertain. The germline V gene encodes CDR1 MGHRA and CDR2 YSYEKL. The CDR3 spans 16 residues. V dropped 2 bases and J dropped 4 bases, with 15 bases sitting between them. Here the CDR3 reads CASSQLGSRHGNTIYF. The CDR3 nucleotides are TGCGCCAGCAGCCAATTGGGGAGCCGCCACGGAAACACCATATATTTT.

The chain links TRBV4-2 to TRBJ1-4; 7 nucleotides line up with TRBD1. The CDR3 consists of 16 residues. Germline V lookup: CDR1 LGHNA, CDR2 YNFKEQ. J gave up 1 base and V 0 bases, and 2 bases lay outside the gene matches. CDR3 coding DNA: TGTGCCAGCAGCCAAGAACAGGGGATAACTAATGAAAAACTGTTTTTT. This gives the protein CASSQEQGITNEKLFF.

V usage is TRBV6-5 and J usage is TRBJ2-1, with 13 bases aligning to TRBD2. The CDR3 has 15 residues. Trimming took 8 bases from V and 4 from J; bases not matched to a gene: 5. Germline-derived CDR1 and CDR2 are MNHEY and SVGAGI. CDR3 sequence (DNA): TGTGCCAGCCGACTAGCGGGGGGACCTTACAATGAGCAGTTCTTC. Encoded protein: CASRLAGGPYNEQFF.

The genes are TRBV5-1 and TRBJ2-1; 9 bases fit TRBD1. The CDR3 contains 18 residues. V was pared by 6 bases and J by 3 bases, with 16 bases of the junction left unmatched. Looked up from germline, CDR1 is SGHRS and CDR2 is YFSETQ. The CDR3 DNA reads TGCGCCAGCACCCTGGGACAGGGTACCTCCAATTACTACAATGAGCAGTTCTTC. This gives the protein CASTLGQGTSNYYNEQFF. Drawing the rest from reference TRBV5-1 and TRBJ2-1, the complete variable domain is KAGVTQTPRYLIKTRGQQVTLSCSPISGHRSVSWYQQTPGQGLQFLFEYFSETQRNKGNFPGRFSGRQFSNSRSEMNVSTLELGDSALYLCASTLGQGTSNYYNEQFFGPGTRLTVL.

The chain employs TRBV4-1 and TRBJ1-3, with D unclear. Germline lookup yields CDR1 MGHRA and CDR2 YSYEKL. The CDR3 extends over 18 amino acids. Trimming left V 1 base short and J 3 bases short, with 19 bases between. The CDR3 here is CASSQVGFLRVYGNTIYF. The CDR3 DNA reads TGCGCCAGCAGCCAAGTCGGATTCCTCCGGGTCTATGGAAACACCATATATTTT.

The rearrangement uses TRBV19 and TRBJ2-1, with a possible D match to TRBD2 (6 bases). There are 14 residues in the CDR3. With 3 bases removed from V and 6 bases from J, the gap between germline ends came to 12 bases. Germline loops: CDR1 LNHDA, CDR2 SQIVND (reference sequence). CDR3 nucleotides: TGTGCCAGTAGTATCGGCGGGGTGGGCAATGAGCAGTTCTTC. Residues: CASSIGGVGNEQFF. Combining the CDR3 with reference TRBV19 and TRBJ2-1 gives the whole variable domain DGGITQSPKYLFRKEGQNVTLSCEQNLNHDAMYWYRQDPGQGLRLIYYSQIVNDFQKGDIAEGYSVSREKKESFPLTVTSAQKNPTAFYLCASSIGGVGNEQFFGPGTRLTVL.

The genes are TRBV18 and TRBJ1-2, with D tentatively TRBD1 (5 bases). CDR3 size: 14 residues. The germline V gene has CDR1 KGHSH and CDR2 LQKENI. The V gene lost 0 bases and the J gene lost 4 bases, with 9 bases spanning the gap. Here the CDR3 reads CASSPPTEIYGYTF. CDR3 DNA sequence: TGTGCCAGCTCACCACCGACAGAGATCTATGGCTACACCTTC. Using reference TRBV18 and TRBJ1-2 for the parts outside the CDR3, the full variable domain is NAGVMQNPRHLVRRRGQEARLRCSPMKGHSHVYWYRQLPEEGLKFMVYLQKENIIDESGMPKERFSAEFPKEGPSILRIQQVVRGDSAAYFCASSPPTEIYGYTFGSGTRLTVV.

The rearrangement uses TRBV7-3 and TRBJ1-2; D gene uncertain. Germline values: CDR1 SGHTA, CDR2 FQGTGA. The CDR3 extends over 14 amino acids. V lost 8 bases, J lost 2 bases, and 15 bases lay in between. This CDR3 is CASSQGGLNYGYTF. The CDR3 DNA reads as TGTGCCAGCTCCCAAGGAGGGTTGAACTATGGCTACACCTTC.

This chain connects TRBV7-2 to TRBJ2-5, with a possible D match to TRBD1 (7 bases). Deletions cut 6 bases from V and 5 bases from J, with 10 bases between. Germline loops: CDR1 SGHTA, CDR2 FQGNSA. The CDR3 totals 12 residues. The CDR3 is CASSSGGETQYF. The DNA of the CDR3 is TGTGCCAGCAGTTCAGGGGGGGAGACCCAGTACTTC.

This clone appeared once. The CDR3 reads CASSQTTVSYEQYF. The CDR3 DNA reads as TGTGCCAGCAGCCAAACGACAGTTTCCTACGAGCAGTACTTC. This rearrangement joins TRBV14 to TRBJ2-7; D perhaps matches TRBD1 (5 bases). V shed 2 bases and J shed 1 base, with 9 bases lying between them. Germline CDR1 SGHDN, CDR2 FVKESK. The CDR3 contains 14 residues.

The chain is built from TRBV4-1 and TRBJ1-2, with D perhaps TRBD1 (6 bases). This CDR3 is built from 15 residues. Germline lookup yields CDR1 MGHRA and CDR2 YSYEKL. V was trimmed by 1 base and J by 2 bases, leaving 11 bases between them. The DNA of the CDR3 is TGCGCCAGCAGCCAAGGGGGGCCCGCAAACTATGGCTACACCTTC. Its translation: CASSQGGPANYGYTF.

The V call is TRBV11-2, the J call TRBJ1-4; D might be TRBD1 (6 bases). V lost 5 bases and J lost 7, with 20 bases in between. This CDR3 has 16 amino acids. In germline, CDR1 is SGHAT, CDR2 FQNNGV. CDR3 DNA sequence: TGTGCCAGCAGCCTCCTCCACGGGGGGCTAAGTGAAAAACTGTTTTTT. Translation gives CASSLLHGGLSEKLFF.

This clone has only a few counts. V gene TRBV12-3 or TRBV12-4 combines with J gene TRBJ1-2, with 7 nucleotides matching TRBD1. The CDR3 runs 13 residues. After removal of 7 bases from V and 3 bases from J, the junction contained 5 bases not matched to a gene. In DNA, the CDR3 is TGTGCCAGCACCGAACAGGGGTACTATGGCTACACCTTC. It encodes CASTEQGYYGYTF.

CDR3 protein: CASSTLGGVTEAFF. CDR3 sequence (DNA): TGTGCCAGCAGTACCCTAGGGGGGGTCACTGAAGCTTTCTTT. The chain couples TRBV2 to TRBJ1-1; TRBD1 might be the D (6 bases). The germline V gene encodes CDR1 SNHLY and CDR2 FYNNEI. V was pared by 5 bases and J by 4 bases, with 14 bases between. The CDR3 loop spans 14 amino acids. Full variable domain (outside the CDR3, taken from reference TRBV2 and TRBJ1-1): EPEVTQTPSHQVTQMGQEVILRCVPISNHLYFYWYRQILGQKVEFLVSFYNNEISEKSEIFDDQFSVERPDGSNFTLKIRSTKLEDSAMYFCASSTLGGVTEAFFGQGTRLTVV.

The rearrangement uses TRBV7-9 and TRBJ2-1; 8 bases are shared with TRBD2. The CDR3 spans 16 residues. CDR1 SEHNR and CDR2 FQNEAQ come from the germline V gene (reference sequence). Trimming cost V 0 bases and J 8 bases; bases outside gene matches: 9. The CDR3 spells CASSLARLAYEDEQFF. The CDR3, as DNA: TGTGCCAGCAGCTTAGCGAGACTAGCGTATGAGGATGAGCAGTTCTTC.

The V and J genes are TRBV5-1 and TRBJ2-7; D is perhaps TRBD1 (5 bases). The CDR3 covers 15 residues. Trimming pared 3 bases from V and 4 bases from J, leaving 17 bases between. CDR1 and CDR2 (germline): SGHRS, YFSETQ. The DNA for the CDR3 is TGCGCCAGCAGCTCAGGGTCTCTTCGGGCGTACGAGCAGTACTTC. Translating it yields CASSSGSLRAYEQYF.

V is TRBV27 and J is TRBJ1-5, with D maybe TRBD1 (5 bases). The CDR3 totals 12 residues. The V gene lost 7 bases and the J gene lost 4 bases, with 8 bases spanning the gap. Germline CDR1 is MNHEY and CDR2 is SMNVEV (reference sequence). This CDR3 is CASTTVNQPQHF. Here the CDR3 DNA reads TGTGCCAGCACGACAGTGAATCAGCCCCAGCATTTT.

This rearrangement joins TRBV7-3 to TRBJ1-6; tentative D call: TRBD1 (5 bases). Per germline, CDR1 SGHTA and CDR2 FQGTGA. V was clipped by 1 base and J by 9 bases, with 7 bases between them. This CDR3 spans 13 amino acids. This chain's CDR3 is CASSLNGGSPLHF. The CDR3 bases are TGTGCCAGCAGCTTAAACGGGGGTTCACCCCTCCACTTT.

This clone was observed a few times. The CDR3 region is CASSPGTGRNSPLHF. DNA of the CDR3: TGTGCCAGCAGCCCCGGGACAGGGAGGAATTCACCCCTCCACTTT. This sequence joins TRBV7-2 and TRBJ1-6; 9 bases line up with TRBD1. CDR1 SGHTA and CDR2 FQGNSA come from the germline V gene. CDR3 size: 15 residues. V gave up 5 bases and J gave up 7 bases; unmatched junction bases: 6.